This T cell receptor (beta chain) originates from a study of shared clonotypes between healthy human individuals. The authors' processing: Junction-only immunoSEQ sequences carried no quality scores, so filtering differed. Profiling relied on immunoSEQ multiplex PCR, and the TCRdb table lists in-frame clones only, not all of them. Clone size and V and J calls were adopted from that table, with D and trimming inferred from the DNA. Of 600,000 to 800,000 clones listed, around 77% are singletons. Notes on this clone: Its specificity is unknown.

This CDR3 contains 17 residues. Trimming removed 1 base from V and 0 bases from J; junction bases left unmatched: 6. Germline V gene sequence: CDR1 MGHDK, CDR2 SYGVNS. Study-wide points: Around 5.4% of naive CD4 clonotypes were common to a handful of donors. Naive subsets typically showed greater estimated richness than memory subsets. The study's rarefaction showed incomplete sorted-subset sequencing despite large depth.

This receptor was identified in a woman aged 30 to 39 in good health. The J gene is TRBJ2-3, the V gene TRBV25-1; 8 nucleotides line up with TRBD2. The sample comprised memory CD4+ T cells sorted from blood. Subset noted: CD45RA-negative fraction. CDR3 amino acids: CASSESMREASTDTQYF. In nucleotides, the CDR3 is TGTGCCAGCAGTGAATCCATGCGGGAGGCTAGCACAGATACGCAGTATTTT.